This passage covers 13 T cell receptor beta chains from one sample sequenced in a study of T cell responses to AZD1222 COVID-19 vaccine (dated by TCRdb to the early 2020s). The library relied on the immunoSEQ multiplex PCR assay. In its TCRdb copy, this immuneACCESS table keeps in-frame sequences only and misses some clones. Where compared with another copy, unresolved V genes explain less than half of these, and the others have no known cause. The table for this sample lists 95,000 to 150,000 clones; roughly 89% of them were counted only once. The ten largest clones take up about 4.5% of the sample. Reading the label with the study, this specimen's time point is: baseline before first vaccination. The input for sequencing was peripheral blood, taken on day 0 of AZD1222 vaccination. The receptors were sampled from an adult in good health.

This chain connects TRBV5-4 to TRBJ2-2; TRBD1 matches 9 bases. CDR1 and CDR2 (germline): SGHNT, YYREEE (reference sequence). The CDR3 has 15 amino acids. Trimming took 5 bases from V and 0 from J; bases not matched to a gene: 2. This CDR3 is CASRRDRANTGELFF. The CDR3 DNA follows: TGTGCCAGCAGACGGGACAGGGCGAACACCGGGGAGCTGTTTTTT.

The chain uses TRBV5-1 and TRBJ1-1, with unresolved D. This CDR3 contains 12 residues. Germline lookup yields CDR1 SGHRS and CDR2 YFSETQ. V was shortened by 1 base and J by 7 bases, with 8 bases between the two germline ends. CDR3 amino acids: CASSLNQVEAFF. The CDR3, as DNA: TGCGCCAGCAGCTTGAACCAGGTTGAAGCTTTCTTT.

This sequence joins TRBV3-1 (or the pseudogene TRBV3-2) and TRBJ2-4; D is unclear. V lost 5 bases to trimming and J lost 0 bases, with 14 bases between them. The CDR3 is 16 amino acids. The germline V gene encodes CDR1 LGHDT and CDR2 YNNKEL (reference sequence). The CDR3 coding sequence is TGTGCCAGCAGCGAAGCGATATCACGAGCCAAAAACATTCAGTACTTC. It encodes CASSEAISRAKNIQYF.

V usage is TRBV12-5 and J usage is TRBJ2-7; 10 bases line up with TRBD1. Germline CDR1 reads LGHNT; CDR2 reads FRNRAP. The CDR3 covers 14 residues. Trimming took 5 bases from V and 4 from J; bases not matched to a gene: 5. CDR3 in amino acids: CASGTRQGAYEQYF. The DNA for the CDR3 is TGTGCTAGTGGTACCAGACAGGGGGCATACGAGCAGTACTTC.

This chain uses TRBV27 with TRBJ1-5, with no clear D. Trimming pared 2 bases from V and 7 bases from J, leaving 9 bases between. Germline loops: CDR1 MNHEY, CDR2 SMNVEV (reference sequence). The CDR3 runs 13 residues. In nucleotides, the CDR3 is TGTGCCAGCAGTTTAACTGCGGGACAGCCCCAGCATTTT. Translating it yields CASSLTAGQPQHF.

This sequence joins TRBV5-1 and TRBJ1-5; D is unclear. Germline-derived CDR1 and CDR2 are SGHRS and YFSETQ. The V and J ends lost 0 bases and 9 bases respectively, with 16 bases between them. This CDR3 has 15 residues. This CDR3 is CASSLGRQAPGPQHF. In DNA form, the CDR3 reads TGCGCCAGCAGCTTGGGTCGCCAGGCCCCAGGGCCCCAGCATTTT.

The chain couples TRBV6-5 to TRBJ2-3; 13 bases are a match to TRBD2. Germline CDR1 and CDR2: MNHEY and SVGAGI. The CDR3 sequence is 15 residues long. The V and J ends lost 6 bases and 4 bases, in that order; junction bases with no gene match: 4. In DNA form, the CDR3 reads TGTGCCAGCAGACTAGGACTAGCGGGAGCAGATACGCAGTATTTT. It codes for CASRLGLAGADTQYF.

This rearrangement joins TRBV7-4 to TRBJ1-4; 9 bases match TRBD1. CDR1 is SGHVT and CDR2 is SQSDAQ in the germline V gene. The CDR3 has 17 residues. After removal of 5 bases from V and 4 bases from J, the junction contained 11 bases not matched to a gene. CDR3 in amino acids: CASSQRDRAFGNEKLFF. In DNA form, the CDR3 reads TGTGCCAGCAGCCAACGGGACAGGGCTTTTGGTAATGAAAAACTGTTTTTT.

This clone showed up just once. CDR3 sequence (DNA): TGCAGCGTGGGGACCTTTGAAGCTTTCTTT. Translating gives CSVGTFEAFF. The chain couples TRBV29-1 to TRBJ1-1, with a possible D match to TRBD1 (5 bases). V lost 6 bases and J 7 bases, leaving 9 bases between the germline ends. CDR3 length equals 10 residues. From germline, CDR1 is SQVTM and CDR2 ANQGSEA.

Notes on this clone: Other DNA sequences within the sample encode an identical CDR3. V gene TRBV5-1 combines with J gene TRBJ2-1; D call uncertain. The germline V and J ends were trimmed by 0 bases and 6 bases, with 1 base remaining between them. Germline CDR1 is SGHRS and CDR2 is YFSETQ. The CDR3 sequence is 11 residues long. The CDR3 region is CASSLGNEQFF. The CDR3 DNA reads TGCGCCAGCAGCTTGGGCAATGAGCAGTTCTTC.

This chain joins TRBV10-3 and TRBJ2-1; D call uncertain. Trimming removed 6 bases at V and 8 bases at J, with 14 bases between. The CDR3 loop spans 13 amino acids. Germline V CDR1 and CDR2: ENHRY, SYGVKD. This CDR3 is CAIRPPGFDEQFF. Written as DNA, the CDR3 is TGTGCCATCAGGCCCCCAGGTTTCGATGAGCAGTTCTTC.

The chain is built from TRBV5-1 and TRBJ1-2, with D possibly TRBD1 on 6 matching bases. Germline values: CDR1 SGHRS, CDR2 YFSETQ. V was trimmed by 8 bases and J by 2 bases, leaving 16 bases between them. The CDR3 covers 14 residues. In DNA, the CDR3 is TGCGCCAGTACTCAGGGGACACTCAACTATGGCTACACCTTC. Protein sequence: CASTQGTLNYGYTF.

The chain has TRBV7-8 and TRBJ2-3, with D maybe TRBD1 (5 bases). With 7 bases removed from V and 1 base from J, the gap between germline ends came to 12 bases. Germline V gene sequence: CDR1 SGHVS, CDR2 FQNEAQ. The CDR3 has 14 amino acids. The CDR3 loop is CASTSLGGTDTQYF. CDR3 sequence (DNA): TGTGCCAGCACCTCCCTAGGGGGCACAGATACGCAGTATTTT.